This entry describes one T cell receptor beta chain. Antigen: not known. Healthy bone marrow donors made up the donor group. The record originates from a study of cytomegalovirus exposure and HLA in healthy donors. Looking at the study overall: Among the roughly 400 genotyped donors, less than 85% were placed in the Caucasian-associated ancestry cluster. Findings and caveats of the study: Donors belonging to an Asian-associated ancestry cluster reportedly showed fewer N-insertions in productive TCRs than the approximately 670-donor mean, according to what a later analysis found. On later analysis, the bulk of CMV-associated TCR beta chains appeared to be HLA-restricted.

Germline CDR1 is SGHVS and CDR2 is FNYEAQ. The V segment lost 1 base and the J segment 5 bases; nucleotides outside the gene matches: 9. This CDR3 comprises 16 residues. PCR used 60 Vbeta primers and 13 Jbeta primers. The assay was immunoSEQ multiplex PCR, and TCRdb's table has in-frame clones only and misses some. The sample yields about 45,000 clones, roughly half seen once. This chain joins TRBV7-6 and TRBJ2-5, with 8 bases lining up with TRBD2. This receptor was obtained from a man in his fifties or sixties in good health and CMV-seronegative. What was sequenced was PBMCs. CDR3 in amino acids: CASSLEETSVRETQYF. The CDR3, as DNA: TGTGCCAGCAGCTTAGAGGAGACTAGCGTCAGGGAGACCCAGTACTTC.